Presented here are 30 T cell receptor beta chains from one specimen sequenced in a study of Ad26.COV2.S vaccination and SARS-CoV-2 variants. TCRdb's table, derived via immunoSEQ multiplex PCR, lists solely in-frame clones and lacks some. Here the sample spans roughly 680,000 clones, roughly 90% being singletons. As for treatment: approximately 18 received Ad26.COV2.S at low or high dose, single or two shots; a few received placebo; per-sample allocation not given. Samples came from day 63 after the first vaccine or placebo injection. The sample in question was peripheral blood, obtained in a trial of Ad26.COV2.S vaccine versus placebo. These receptors came from a person aged 18-60 years who received the Ad26.COV2.S COVID-19 vaccine or a placebo.

The V call is TRBV5-1, the J call TRBJ2-1, with D perhaps matching TRBD2 (5 bases). The CDR3 is 16 amino acids. CDR1 and CDR2 from the germline V gene are SGHRS and YFSETQ. The V end lost 3 bases, the J end lost 7 bases, and 20 bases lay between the germline ends. The chain's CDR3 is CASSSSLVLGINEQFF. The CDR3, as DNA: TGCGCCAGCAGCTCAAGCTTGGTGCTCGGGATTAATGAGCAGTTCTTC.

The chain has TRBV5-6 and TRBJ2-1; unclear D gene. This CDR3 contains 12 residues. V was trimmed by 3 bases and J by 7 bases, leaving 8 bases between them. The germline gives CDR1 SGHDT, CDR2 YYEEEE. This CDR3 is CASSSRWNEQFF. The CDR3 bases are TGTGCCAGCAGCTCCAGGTGGAATGAGCAGTTCTTC.

This clone was detected once. The chain carries TRBV12-3 or TRBV12-4 and TRBJ1-2; possible D gene TRBD1, 6 bases. The CDR3 is made up of 12 amino acids. V lost 5 bases and J lost 5, with 9 bases in between. CDR3 DNA: TGTGCCAGCAGTGTAGGACAGTATGGCTACACCTTC. The encoded protein is CASSVGQYGYTF.

The chain has TRBV2 and TRBJ1-2; TRBD1 aligns across 7 bases. The germline V gene has CDR1 SNHLY and CDR2 FYNNEI. The CDR3 spans 12 residues. The V gene end was trimmed by 6 bases and the J gene end by 5 bases; junction bases not matched to a gene: 3. The CDR3 bases are TGTGCCAGCAGCGGACAGGTGTATGGCTACACCTTC. Translating gives CASSGQVYGYTF. The variable domain in full, with the rest retrieved from reference TRBV2 and TRBJ1-2, is EPEVTQTPSHQVTQMGQEVILRCVPISNHLYFYWYRQILGQKVEFLVSFYNNEISEKSEIFDDQFSVERPDGSNFTLKIRSTKLEDSAMYFCASSGQVYGYTFGSGTRLTVV.

The chain couples TRBV18 to TRBJ1-1; D is ambiguous. The germline gives CDR1 KGHSH, CDR2 LQKENI. This CDR3 is built from 15 residues. Trimming pared 3 bases from V and 0 bases from J, leaving 11 bases between. In DNA, the CDR3 is TGTGCCAGCTCACCCCTGGACCGGATGAACACTGAAGCTTTCTTT. Amino acid sequence: CASSPLDRMNTEAFF.

The CDR3 here is CASSLNMDQPQHF. CDR3 DNA: TGCGCCAGCAGTCTTAACATGGACCAGCCCCAGCATTTT. This chain joins TRBV10-2 and TRBJ1-5; D not certain. Trimming took off 5 bases at V and 7 bases at J, with 12 bases between the two ends. The V gene's germline CDR1 is WSHSY and CDR2 SAAADI. CDR3 length: 13 residues.

V is TRBV5-4 and J is TRBJ2-1; 7 nucleotides match TRBD2. Germline assignment: CDR1 SGHNT and CDR2 YYREEE (reference sequence). Losses at the gene ends were 1 base for V and 2 bases for J; bases not matched to a gene: 3. The CDR3 is made up of 15 amino acids. The DNA for the CDR3 is TGTGCCAGCAGCTTGCGGGGGGTACCCTACAATGAGCAGTTCTTC. It is translated as CASSLRGVPYNEQFF.

The count of this clone is one. The J gene is TRBJ1-2, the V gene TRBV5-8, with 7 positions matching TRBD1. Germline CDR1 and CDR2: SGHTS and YDEGEE. The J segment lost 4 bases and the V segment lost 4 bases, leaving 7 bases of the junction unmatched. The CDR3 is 14 residues long. This chain's CDR3 is CASSGRQGGYGYTF. CDR3 bases: TGTGCCAGCAGCGGCAGACAGGGAGGCTATGGCTACACCTTC.

CDR3: CASSLSGREQFF. The CDR3, as DNA: TGTGCCAGCAGCTTGAGCGGCCGCGAGCAGTTCTTC. J is TRBJ2-1 and V is TRBV5-6, with a tentative D call TRBD2 (5 bases). The CDR3 totals 12 residues. Germline lookup yields CDR1 SGHDT and CDR2 YYEEEE. The V end lost 1 base, the J end lost 10 bases, and 9 bases lay between the germline ends.

The chain is built from TRBV4-1 and TRBJ1-2; D is ambiguous. Trimming took 0 bases from V and 5 from J, leaving 7 bases between them. The germline V gene encodes CDR1 MGHRA and CDR2 YSYEKL. CDR3 size: 13 residues. The CDR3 here is CASSQEGTYGYTF. The CDR3 coding sequence is TGCGCCAGCAGCCAAGAAGGCACTTATGGCTACACCTTC.

This chain joins TRBV27 and TRBJ1-5, with 11 bases aligning to TRBD1. This CDR3 contains 17 residues. Germline assignment: CDR1 MNHEY and CDR2 SMNVEV (reference sequence). V dropped 5 bases and J dropped 0; count of bases not matched to a gene: 6. The CDR3 loop reads CASSAGQGAYSNQPQHF. CDR3 DNA: TGTGCCAGCAGTGCTGGACAGGGGGCCTATAGCAATCAGCCCCAGCATTTT.

Concerning this clone: Within the sample, other DNA sequences also encode this same CDR3. The chain combines TRBV12-3 or TRBV12-4 with TRBJ1-5; D gene unclear. The CDR3 loop spans 13 amino acids. The ends were cut back, 3 bases at V and 4 bases at J, with 7 bases in the middle. The CDR3 is CASSLRGNQPQHF. The CDR3, as DNA: TGTGCCAGCAGTTTGCGGGGAAATCAGCCCCAGCATTTT.

This clone was observed a handful of times. The rearrangement links TRBV5-4 to TRBJ2-7, with TRBD1 as a possible D gene (5 bases). Trimming took off 0 bases at V and 3 bases at J, with 13 bases between the two ends. The CDR3 has 15 residues. CDR1 and CDR2 from the germline V gene are SGHNT and YYREEE (reference sequence). This CDR3 reads CASSLAGSLYYEQYF. The CDR3 DNA sequence: TGTGCCAGCAGCTTGGCAGGGTCCCTCTACTACGAGCAGTACTTC.

The chain is built from TRBV6-5 and TRBJ2-1, with TRBD2 identical over 7 bases. CDR1 and CDR2 from the germline V gene are MNHEY and SVGAGI. This CDR3 comprises 14 residues. Trimming cost V 8 bases and J 5 bases; bases outside gene matches: 9. CDR3 protein: CASSEAGVNNEQFF. The CDR3 DNA is TGTGCCAGCTCGGAGGCGGGAGTCAACAATGAGCAGTTCTTC.

This chain joins TRBV6-2 or TRBV6-3 and TRBJ2-3, with 10 bases lining up with TRBD2. The CDR3 spans 15 residues. Germline V gene sequence: CDR1 MNHEY, CDR2 SVGEGT. The V gene end was trimmed by 4 bases and the J gene end by 8 bases; junction bases not matched to a gene: 9. The CDR3 nucleotides read TGTGCCAGCAGTTGGGGTCTAGCGGGGGTCGGTACGCAGTATTTT. Translated: CASSWGLAGVGTQYF.

V is TRBV7-2 and J is TRBJ1-4; TRBD1 agrees at 7 bases. This CDR3 has 16 residues. Germline loops: CDR1 SGHTA, CDR2 FQGNSA. The J segment lost 8 bases and the V segment lost 0 bases, leaving 9 bases of the junction unmatched. The CDR3 DNA follows: TGTGCCAGCAGCTTAGCTACAGGGAAAGGGGGCGAAAAACTGTTTTTT. Protein sequence: CASSLATGKGGEKLFF.

This chain connects TRBV15 to TRBJ1-3, with a tentative D call TRBD1 (5 bases). Germline lookup yields CDR1 LNHNV and CDR2 YYDKDF (reference sequence). CDR3 length equals 14 residues. V was shortened by 0 bases and J by 4 bases, with 7 bases between the two germline ends. For the CDR3, the DNA is TGTGCCACCAGCAGAGACAGGGCGGGAAACACCATATATTTT. Its translation is CATSRDRAGNTIYF.

This chain connects TRBV24-1 to TRBJ2-3; 11 bases fit TRBD2. The CDR3 sequence is 17 residues long. Germline assignment: CDR1 KGHDR and CDR2 SFDVKD. V shed 5 bases and J 1 base; nucleotides not matched to a gene: 7. The CDR3: CATSGLSLAGGTDTQYF. For the CDR3, the DNA is TGTGCCACCAGTGGACTGTCACTAGCGGGAGGCACAGATACGCAGTATTTT.

V and J are TRBV7-3 and TRBJ2-1; D possibly corresponds to TRBD2 (6 bases). This CDR3 comprises 15 residues. In germline, CDR1 is SGHTA, CDR2 FQGTGA. Trimming removed 1 base at V and 1 base at J, with 8 bases between. CDR3 in amino acids: CASSLSGDSYNEQFF. The CDR3 bases are TGTGCCAGCAGCTTAAGCGGGGATTCCTACAATGAGCAGTTCTTC.

On this clone: Other DNA sequences of this sample code for an identical CDR3. V usage is TRBV7-2 and J usage is TRBJ1-2; D not certain. The CDR3 covers 13 residues. The germline gives CDR1 SGHTA, CDR2 FQGNSA. V was pared by 2 bases and J by 2 bases, with 6 bases between. Here the CDR3 reads CASSLSVNYGYTF. DNA of the CDR3: TGTGCCAGCAGCTTATCGGTCAACTATGGCTACACCTTC.

The rearrangement joins TRBV6-2 or TRBV6-3 to TRBJ2-5; the match to TRBD2 covers 9 bases. This CDR3 contains 14 residues. The germline V gene has CDR1 MNHEY and CDR2 SVGEGT. V shed 6 bases and J 3 bases; nucleotides not matched to a gene: 5. In DNA, the CDR3 is TGTGCCAGCAGCCCCGGGACTAGCAAAGAGACCCAGTACTTC. Its translation is CASSPGTSKETQYF.

The chain links TRBV5-4 to TRBJ2-7; 8 nucleotides align to TRBD2. This CDR3 contains 15 residues. Trimming cost V 2 bases and J 0 bases; bases outside gene matches: 4. CDR1 is SGHNT, CDR2 YYREEE, per germline (reference sequence). CDR3 sequence (DNA): TGTGCCAGCAGCTTTGGGGCGGGGGGCTCCTACGAGCAGTACTTC. This gives the protein CASSFGAGGSYEQYF.

The chain combines TRBV24-1 with TRBJ2-3; 10 nucleotides agree with TRBD2. Germline lookup yields CDR1 KGHDR and CDR2 SFDVKD. J was trimmed by 0 bases and V by 9 bases; bases with no gene match: 8. CDR3 size: 16 residues. The CDR3 DNA sequence: TGTGCCACCGGGTGGACTAGCGGTACTAGCACAGATACGCAGTATTTT. It codes for CATGWTSGTSTDTQYF.

The chain links TRBV5-5 to TRBJ1-5; 7 bases are shared with TRBD1. CDR1 and CDR2 (germline): SGHKS, YYEKEE (reference sequence). The CDR3 is 18 amino acids. J gave up 2 bases and V 4 bases, and 15 bases lay outside the gene matches. The CDR3 loop is CASSLTSTGFLGNQPQHF. The CDR3 nucleotides read TGTGCCAGCAGCCTCACCTCGACAGGGTTTCTGGGCAATCAGCCCCAGCATTTT.

The chain carries TRBV5-1 and TRBJ2-2, with D maybe TRBD2 (6 bases). The CDR3 is 15 residues long. V was trimmed by 3 bases and J by 7 bases, leaving 16 bases between them. Germline loops: CDR1 SGHRS, CDR2 YFSETQ. CDR3 sequence: CASSSTSFYIGELFF. For the CDR3, the DNA is TGCGCCAGCAGCTCAACTAGCTTTTACATCGGGGAGCTGTTTTTT.

The rearrangement joins TRBV7-2 to TRBJ2-5; 9 nucleotides align to TRBD2. Trimming cost V 3 bases and J 5 bases; bases outside gene matches: 7. Germline lookup yields CDR1 SGHTA and CDR2 FQGNSA. This CDR3 spans 15 amino acids. The CDR3 spells CASSFGGRAWETQYF. The CDR3, as DNA: TGTGCCAGCAGCTTCGGCGGGAGGGCTTGGGAGACCCAGTACTTC.

This chain joins TRBV19 and TRBJ2-1; perhaps TRBD1 as D (6 bases). The CDR3 runs 14 residues. The V and J ends lost 1 base and 7 bases respectively, with 11 bases between them. Germline CDR1 is LNHDA and CDR2 is SQIVND (reference sequence). The CDR3, as DNA: TGTGCCAGTAGTATAGTGGGGGCGCGGAATGAGCAGTTCTTC. Translated, it gives CASSIVGARNEQFF.

The V call is TRBV11-2, the J call TRBJ2-1; tentative D call: TRBD1 (6 bases). Germline V gene lookup returns CDR1 SGHAT and CDR2 FQNNGV. Between the trimmed V and J ends, which lost 2 bases and 6 bases, there was a span of 14 bases. CDR3 length: 15 residues. CDR3 DNA sequence: TGTGCCAGCAGCTTAAGAGGGACAACCCTCAATGAGCAGTTCTTC. This codes for CASSLRGTTLNEQFF.

The chain has TRBV10-3 and TRBJ1-1, with a weak D call TRBD1 (5 bases). V was trimmed by 6 bases and J by 6 bases, leaving 20 bases between them. CDR1 ENHRY and CDR2 SYGVKD come from the germline V gene. This CDR3 is built from 15 residues. CDR3 amino acids: CAIRGFGGRVSEAFF. For the CDR3, the DNA is TGTGCCATCAGAGGTTTTGGGGGGAGAGTATCTGAAGCTTTCTTT.

In its sample, this clone was seen a few times. This chain links TRBV30 with TRBJ1-6; no definite D call. V lost 2 bases and J lost 10, with 15 bases in between. Germline V CDR1 and CDR2: GTSNPN, SVGIG (reference sequence). The CDR3 is 14 amino acids. Written as DNA, the CDR3 is TGTGCCTGGAGTCCGGGCTCGTTGGGATCACCCCTCCACTTT. Its translation is CAWSPGSLGSPLHF.